One sample yielded the 32 T cell receptor beta chains listed below, sequenced in a study of regulatory T cells in long-lasting Graves disease. Both iRepertoire HTBI primers and Arm-PCR of CDR3 regions were used to build the TCR beta libraries. TCRdb re-analysed the multiplex PCR reads in MiXCR, keeping a single row per CDR3 protein. The table records 300,000 to 500,000 distinct CDR3 sequences, roughly 20% of them present only once. The time point here: persistent/refractory GD, antithyroid drugs over 5 years with positive TRAb. The TCR library was prepared using RNA isolated from PBMCs. The sequences come from peripheral blood mononuclear cells (PBMCs), collected when the disease was refractory, from a patient treated with antithyroid drugs. The receptors shown here come from a female donor with Graves disease.

The rearrangement uses TRBV10-3 and TRBJ2-4, with 7 bases fitting TRBD2. The CDR3 covers 16 residues. V lost 3 bases to trimming and J lost 8 bases; unmatched junction nucleotides: 13. Germline-derived CDR1 and CDR2 are ENHRY and SYGVKD. The CDR3 spells CAISEGRDYYSDIQYF. The CDR3, as DNA: TGTGCCATCAGTGAAGGGCGGGACTATTATAGTGACATTCAGTACTTC.

V and J are TRBV6-1 and TRBJ1-3; D is possibly TRBD1 (5 bases). The CDR3 consists of 14 residues. Germline V gene sequence: CDR1 MNHNS, CDR2 SASEGT. V shed 6 bases and J shed 1 base, with 10 bases lying between them. CDR3 sequence reads: CASRGGFSGNTIYF. CDR3 coding DNA: TGTGCCAGCAGGGGGGGGTTTTCTGGAAACACCATATATTTT.

This clonotype came up a few times. This chain connects TRBV14 to TRBJ1-4, with D uncertain. The germline V and J ends were trimmed by 4 bases and 10 bases, with 13 bases remaining between them. The V gene's germline CDR1 is SGHDN and CDR2 FVKESK. The CDR3 has 13 amino acids. The DNA of the CDR3 is TGTGCCAGCAGCCCAGGTCCAGTCGGAAAACTGTTTTTT. It encodes CASSPGPVGKLFF.

Only a few counts were recorded for this clonotype. The chain has TRBV29-1 and TRBJ1-4, with a weak D call TRBD1 (6 bases). Deletions cut 5 bases from V and 6 bases from J, with 13 bases between. Germline V gene sequence: CDR1 SQVTM, CDR2 ANQGSEA. CDR3 length: 13 residues. The CDR3 sequence: CSVRHSGDEKLFF. The CDR3 nucleotides are TGCAGCGTTCGACATTCAGGGGATGAAAAACTGTTTTTT. The whole variable domain, filled in from reference TRBV29-1 and TRBJ1-4, reads SAVISQKPSRDICQRGTSLTIQCQVDSQVTMMFWYRQQPGQSLTLIATANQGSEATYESGFVIDKFPISRPNLTFSTLTVSNMSPEDSSIYLCSVRHSGDEKLFFGSGTQLSVL.

Points on this clonotype: A junction boundary mismatches the germline segment, possibly from a read error. DNA of the CDR3: TGTGCCAGCAAGCCCCAGGCGACAGGGAAGGAAGAGACCCGGTACTTC. Encoded protein: CASKPQATGKEETRYF. The rearrangement links TRBV27 to TRBJ2-5; 7 bases match TRBD1. Germline lookup yields CDR1 MNHEY and CDR2 SMNVEV (reference sequence). CDR3 length: 16 amino acids.

This clonotype was seen only once. One end of the junction does not line up with germline, which may come from a read error. J is TRBJ2-2 and V is TRBV7-2, with 10 bases lining up with TRBD2. The CDR3 is 18 residues long. In germline, CDR1 is SGHTA, CDR2 FQGNSA. The CDR3 nucleotides are TGTGCCAGCAGCTTAGAAGCTCTAGCGGGAGAGGAGGCCGGGGAGCCGTTTTTT. It codes for CASSLEALAGEEAGEPFF.

With regard to this clonotype: A much larger clone lies a single base off, so this may be a read error. The chain has TRBV30 and TRBJ2-5; D remains ambiguous. Germline lookup yields CDR1 GTSNPN and CDR2 SVGIG (reference sequence). Trimming took 2 bases from V and 5 from J, leaving 9 bases between them. The CDR3 extends over 12 amino acids. The CDR3, as DNA: TGTGCCTGGAGTATCTGGCGGGAGACCCAGTACTTC. Residues: CAWSIWRETQYF.

The chain links TRBV18 to TRBJ1-5, with TRBD1 matching over 9 bases. This CDR3 is built from 15 residues. In germline, CDR1 is KGHSH, CDR2 LQKENI. Germline trimming cut 3 bases from V and 4 bases from J; bases unmatched to any gene: 4. CDR3 protein: CASSPDRGRNQPQHF. The DNA of the CDR3 is TGTGCCAGCTCACCCGACAGGGGGAGGAATCAGCCCCAGCATTTT.

The chain joins TRBV4-1 to TRBJ1-5; D unclear. Germline-derived CDR1 and CDR2 are MGHRA and YSYEKL. V was trimmed by 0 bases and J by 0 bases, leaving 12 bases between them. The CDR3 covers 17 residues. CDR3 DNA: TGCGCCAGCAGCCAAGAACCGGGAGACTATAGCAATCAGCCCCAGCATTTT. Translation: CASSQEPGDYSNQPQHF.

The chain recombines TRBV30 with TRBJ1-4, with 12 bases matching TRBD1. The CDR3 is 14 amino acids. Germline CDR1 reads GTSNPN; CDR2 reads SVGIG (reference sequence). V trimming: 0 bases; J trimming: 10 bases; junction bases outside the gene matches: 3. The CDR3 region has the DNA TGTGCCTGGAGTGTGGGACAGGGGGCGCGAAAACTGTTTTTT. Protein sequence: CAWSVGQGARKLFF.

V usage is TRBV20-1 and J usage is TRBJ2-1; 7 bases fit TRBD2. The germline V gene encodes CDR1 DFQATT and CDR2 SNEGSKA (reference sequence). This CDR3 has 14 residues. The V gene end was trimmed by 6 bases and the J gene end by 0 bases; junction bases not matched to a gene: 5. CDR3: CSAHRDYSYNEQFF. CDR3 DNA sequence: TGCAGTGCCCACCGGGACTACTCCTACAATGAGCAGTTCTTC.

This clonotype appeared many times. This sequence joins TRBV6-2 or TRBV6-3 and TRBJ1-2; D perhaps matches TRBD1 (6 bases). CDR1 and CDR2 from the germline V gene are MNHEY and SVGEGT. CDR3 size: 14 residues. The ends were cut back, 6 bases at V and 7 bases at J, with 18 bases in the middle. CDR3 protein: CASSPTTGAAGYTF. The CDR3 bases are TGTGCCAGCAGCCCTACGACAGGTGCGGCTGGCTACACCTTC.

The table lists this clonotype with a few counts. V is TRBV28 and J is TRBJ2-1; perhaps TRBD2 as D (5 bases). The CDR3 spans 13 residues. Germline loops: CDR1 MDHEN, CDR2 SYDVKM. V shed 5 bases and J shed 8 bases, with 13 bases lying between them. CDR3 DNA: TGTGCCAGCAGTAGGACTGTGATCGATGAGCAGTTCTTC. Protein: CASSRTVIDEQFF.

Ten or more counts support this clonotype. This rearrangement joins TRBV7-2 to TRBJ2-7; D not certain. Germline loops: CDR1 SGHTA, CDR2 FQGNSA. V was trimmed by 3 bases and J by 0 bases, leaving 9 bases between them. The CDR3 is 14 residues long. CDR3 bases: TGTGCCAGCAGCTTTGCACAGAGCTCCTACGAGCAGTACTTC. Amino acid sequence: CASSFAQSSYEQYF.

This clonotype showed up many times. This sequence joins TRBV2 and TRBJ1-1; D gene ambiguous. With 8 bases removed from V and 5 bases from J, the gap between germline ends came to 12 bases. The CDR3 contains 12 residues. Germline V lookup: CDR1 SNHLY, CDR2 FYNNEI. The CDR3 nucleotides are TGTGCCAGCCGACCTAAACGGACTGAAGCTTTCTTT. Translating gives CASRPKRTEAFF. The full variable domain, its missing parts supplied by reference TRBV2 and TRBJ1-1, is EPEVTQTPSHQVTQMGQEVILRCVPISNHLYFYWYRQILGQKVEFLVSFYNNEISEKSEIFDDQFSVERPDGSNFTLKIRSTKLEDSAMYFCASRPKRTEAFFGQGTRLTVV.

This clonotype was seen only a few times. A much bigger clone sits one base away, suggesting this may be a read error. The chain combines TRBV11-2 with TRBJ2-7; D call uncertain. With 0 bases removed from V and 6 bases from J, the gap between germline ends came to 12 bases. CDR1 SGHAT and CDR2 FQNNGV come from the germline V gene. The length of the CDR3 is 14 residues. In nucleotides, the CDR3 is TGTGCCAGCAGCTTAGACGGTGGGCCCTGCGAGCAGTACTTC. It encodes CASSLDGGPCEQYF.

This clonotype occurred many times. J is TRBJ2-7 and V is TRBV28; 8 nucleotides align to TRBD2. The germline CDR1 and CDR2 sequences are MDHEN and SYDVKM. V was clipped by 2 bases and J by 5 bases; unmatched bases: 5. CDR3 length: 14 amino acids. The CDR3 protein is CASSLQREHHEQYF. In DNA form, the CDR3 reads TGTGCCAGCAGTTTACAGCGGGAGCACCACGAGCAGTACTTC.

The CDR3 bases are TGTGCCAGCAGTTTTATGAATCAGCCCCAGCATTTT. As protein: CASSFMNQPQHF. This chain links TRBV12-3 or TRBV12-4 with TRBJ1-5; D gene ambiguous. V shed 3 bases and J shed 4 bases, with 4 bases lying between them. The CDR3 consists of 12 residues.

The chain recombines TRBV7-2 with TRBJ1-2, with D possibly matching TRBD1 (5 bases). Per germline, CDR1 SGHTA and CDR2 FQGNSA. This CDR3 spans 14 amino acids. V dropped 0 bases and J dropped 7 bases, with 12 bases sitting between them. CDR3: CASSLAHGGVGYTF. CDR3 nucleotide sequence: TGTGCCAGCAGCTTAGCGCACGGGGGTGTTGGCTACACCTTC.

This clonotype was recorded many times. V gene TRBV5-1 combines with J gene TRBJ2-7; unclear D gene. Looked up from germline, CDR1 is SGHRS and CDR2 is YFSETQ. This CDR3 region has 12 residues. V lost 4 bases to trimming and J lost 7 bases, with 12 bases between them. The chain's CDR3 is CASSTDSWEQYF. The CDR3 DNA reads TGCGCCAGCAGCACAGATTCGTGGGAGCAGTACTTC.

This clonotype was found a few times. The J gene is TRBJ1-5, the V gene TRBV20-1, with 7 bases fitting TRBD1. V lost 1 base and J lost 6; bases outside the gene matches: 3. The germline V gene encodes CDR1 DFQATT and CDR2 SNEGSKA (reference sequence). CDR3 length: 13 amino acids. The chain's CDR3 is CSARAGGSQPQHF. The CDR3 DNA follows: TGCAGTGCTAGAGCAGGGGGGTCTCAGCCCCAGCATTTT.

On this clonotype itself: This may be a read error, as it is one base from a much larger clone. The chain links TRBV6-1 to TRBJ2-7, with 7 bases fitting TRBD2. Trimming took 10 bases from V and 2 from J; bases not matched to a gene: 11. The CDR3 sequence is 14 residues long. Germline V gene sequence: CDR1 MNHNS, CDR2 SASEGT. The CDR3 sequence is CATGIQGLPYEQYF. CDR3 DNA: TGTGCCACCGGAATTCAGGGACTACCCTACGAGCAGTACTTC.

The chain joins TRBV20-1 to TRBJ2-7; TRBD1 aligns across 10 bases. V shed 0 bases, J shed 4 bases, and the junction held 9 bases outside the gene matches. The CDR3 consists of 16 residues. Germline lookup yields CDR1 DFQATT and CDR2 SNEGSKA (reference sequence). The CDR3 here is CSARDPRTGGGYEQYF. DNA of the CDR3: TGCAGTGCTAGAGATCCCCGGACAGGGGGAGGTTACGAGCAGTACTTC.

This clonotype has a count of ten or more. The rearrangement uses TRBV7-2 and TRBJ1-4; 7 bases agree with TRBD1. Trimming took 5 bases from V and 0 from J; bases not matched to a gene: 6. Per germline, CDR1 SGHTA and CDR2 FQGNSA. CDR3 length: 16 amino acids. Here the CDR3 reads CASSPRQGATNEKLFF. Written as DNA, the CDR3 is TGTGCCAGCAGCCCCCGACAGGGTGCAACTAATGAAAAACTGTTTTTT.

J is TRBJ1-1 and V is TRBV19; perhaps TRBD1 as D (5 bases). Germline CDR1 and CDR2: LNHDA and SQIVND (reference sequence). V lost 0 bases and J lost 0, with 8 bases in between. The CDR3 extends over 15 amino acids. The CDR3: CASSIDSGMNTEAFF. The CDR3 DNA follows: TGTGCCAGTAGTATAGACTCAGGGATGAACACTGAAGCTTTCTTT.

J is TRBJ2-7 and V is TRBV7-2, with 9 bases fitting TRBD2. CDR3 size: 15 residues. The germline CDR1 and CDR2 sequences are SGHTA and FQGNSA. Unmatched junction bases numbered 5, after V lost 1 base and J lost 4 bases. CDR3 sequence reads: CASSLGPSGEYEQYF. The CDR3 DNA sequence: TGTGCCAGCAGCTTAGGTCCTAGCGGGGAATACGAGCAGTACTTC.

This clonotype was seen at least ten times. The chain has TRBV28 and TRBJ2-4; TRBD1 matches at 8 bases. From germline, CDR1 is MDHEN and CDR2 SYDVKM. The length of the CDR3 is 17 residues. Germline trimming cut 5 bases from V and 5 bases from J; bases unmatched to any gene: 14. CDR3 coding DNA: TGTGCCAGCAGTCGCGGGGACAGGTTTGGGATCCAAAACATTCAGTACTTC. Residues: CASSRGDRFGIQNIQYF. Filled out from reference TRBV28 and TRBJ2-4, the complete variable domain reads DVKVTQSSRYLVKRTGEKVFLECVQDMDHENMFWYRQDPGLGLRLIYFSYDVKMKEKGDIPEGYSVSREKKERFSLILESASTNQTSMYLCASSRGDRFGIQNIQYFGAGTRLSVL.

This clonotype was seen many times. The J gene is TRBJ1-1, the V gene TRBV11-2; D gene unclear. V gave up 4 bases and J gave up 10 bases, with 16 bases separating them. The CDR3 totals 13 residues. Germline V gives CDR1 SGHAT, CDR2 FQNNGV. Here the CDR3 DNA reads TGTGCCAGCAGCTCCCCGCGCGGGGTTGGAGCTTTCTTT. This gives the protein CASSSPRGVGAFF. Full variable domain (outside the CDR3, taken from reference TRBV11-2 and TRBJ1-1): EAGVAQSPRYKIIEKRQSVAFWCNPISGHATLYWYQQILGQGPKLLIQFQNNGVVDDSQLPKDRFSAERLKGVDSTLKIQPAKLEDSAVYLCASSSPRGVGAFFGQGTRLTVV.

This clonotype was counted a few times. The rearrangement uses TRBV6-4 and TRBJ1-2; D gene ambiguous. The CDR3 sequence is 14 residues long. V was shortened by 6 bases and J by 2 bases, with 13 bases between the two germline ends. From germline, CDR1 is MRHNA and CDR2 SNTAGT. Here the CDR3 DNA reads TGTGCCAGCAGGCTAAACGCAGGAAACTATGGCTACACCTTC. It yields the protein CASRLNAGNYGYTF.

The table lists this clonotype with many counts. The chain recombines TRBV12-3 or TRBV12-4 with TRBJ1-2, with a possible D match to TRBD1 (6 bases). Trimming removed 3 bases at V and 6 bases at J, with 11 bases between. CDR3 length equals 13 residues. Here the CDR3 reads CASSFGGRDGYTF. The CDR3 region has the DNA TGTGCCAGCAGTTTTGGGGGGCGCGATGGCTACACCTTC.

This clonotype has only a few counts. The rearrangement joins TRBV6-1 to TRBJ2-7, with a tentative D call TRBD1 (5 bases). The CDR3 totals 13 residues. Germline assignment: CDR1 MNHNS and CDR2 SASEGT. Between the trimmed V and J ends, which lost 4 bases and 3 bases, there was a span of 10 bases. The CDR3 DNA reads as TGTGCCAGCAGTGTGGACACCTACTACGAGCAGTACTTC. Residues: CASSVDTYYEQYF.

This clonotype has more than one count but fewer than ten. The genes are TRBV3-1 and TRBJ1-6, with a tentative D call TRBD1 (5 bases). CDR3 length: 16 amino acids. Trimming removed 1 base from V and 7 bases from J, with 14 bases in between. Germline V gene data show CDR1 as LGHDT and CDR2 as YNNKEL (reference sequence). CDR3 loop: CASSQATTGGNSPLHF. The CDR3, as DNA: TGTGCCAGCAGCCAAGCGACCACGGGGGGGAATTCACCCCTCCACTTT.